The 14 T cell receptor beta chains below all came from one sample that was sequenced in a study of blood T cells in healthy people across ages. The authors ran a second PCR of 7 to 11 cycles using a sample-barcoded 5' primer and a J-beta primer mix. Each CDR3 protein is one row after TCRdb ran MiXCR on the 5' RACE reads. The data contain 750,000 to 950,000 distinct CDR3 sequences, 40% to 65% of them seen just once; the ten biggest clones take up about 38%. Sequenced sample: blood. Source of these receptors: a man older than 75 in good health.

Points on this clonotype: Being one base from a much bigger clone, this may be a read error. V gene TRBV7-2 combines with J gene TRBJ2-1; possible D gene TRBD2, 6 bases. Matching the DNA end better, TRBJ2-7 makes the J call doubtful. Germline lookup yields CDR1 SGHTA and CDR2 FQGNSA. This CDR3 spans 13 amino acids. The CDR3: CASSLTRVNEQYF. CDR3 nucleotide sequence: TGTGCCAGCAGTCTGACTAGGGTCAATGAGCAGTACTTC.

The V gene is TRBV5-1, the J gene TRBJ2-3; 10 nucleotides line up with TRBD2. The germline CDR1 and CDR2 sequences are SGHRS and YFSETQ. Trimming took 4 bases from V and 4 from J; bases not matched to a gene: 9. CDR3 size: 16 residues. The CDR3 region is CASSPNSGGPPDTQYF. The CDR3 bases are TGCGCCAGCAGCCCAAATAGCGGGGGGCCCCCAGATACGCAGTATTTT. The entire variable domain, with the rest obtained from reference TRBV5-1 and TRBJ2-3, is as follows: KAGVTQTPRYLIKTRGQQVTLSCSPISGHRSVSWYQQTPGQGLQFLFEYFSETQRNKGNFPGRFSGRQFSNSRSEMNVSTLELGDSALYLCASSPNSGGPPDTQYFGPGTRLTVL.

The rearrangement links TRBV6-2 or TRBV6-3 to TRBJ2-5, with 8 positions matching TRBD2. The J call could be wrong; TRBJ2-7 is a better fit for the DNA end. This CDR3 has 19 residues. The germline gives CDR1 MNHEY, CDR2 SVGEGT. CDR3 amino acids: CASSYNSRPTAGDYHEQYF. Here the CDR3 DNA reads TGTGCCAGCAGTTACAACTCGAGGCCCACAGCGGGAGACTACCACGAGCAGTACTTC.

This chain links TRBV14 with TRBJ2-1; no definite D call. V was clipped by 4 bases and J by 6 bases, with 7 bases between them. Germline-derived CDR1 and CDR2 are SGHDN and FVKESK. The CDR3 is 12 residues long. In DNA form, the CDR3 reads TGTGCCAGCAGCCGCGGCAGCAATGAGCAGTTCTTC. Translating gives CASSRGSNEQFF.

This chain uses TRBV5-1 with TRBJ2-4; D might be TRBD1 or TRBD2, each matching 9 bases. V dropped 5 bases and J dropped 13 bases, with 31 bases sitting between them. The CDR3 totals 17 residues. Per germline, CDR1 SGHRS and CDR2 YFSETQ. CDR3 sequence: CASRHQPRGQGGGEQYF. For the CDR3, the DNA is TGCGCCAGCAGACACCAGCCCCGGGGACAGGGCGGGGGGGAGCAGTACTTC.

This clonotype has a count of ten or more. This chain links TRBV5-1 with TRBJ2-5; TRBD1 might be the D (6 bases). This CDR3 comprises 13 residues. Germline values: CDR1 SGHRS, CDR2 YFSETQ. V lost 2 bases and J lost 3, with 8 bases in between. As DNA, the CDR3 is TGCGCCAGCAGCTTTGGGGGCGAAGAGACCCAGTACTTC. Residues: CASSFGGEETQYF.

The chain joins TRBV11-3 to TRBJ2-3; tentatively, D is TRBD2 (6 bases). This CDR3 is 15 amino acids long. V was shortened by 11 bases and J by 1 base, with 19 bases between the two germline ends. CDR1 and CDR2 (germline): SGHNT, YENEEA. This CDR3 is CAETRGGGCTDTQYF. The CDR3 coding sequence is TGTGCCGAAACTCGAGGCGGAGGGTGCACAGATACGCAGTATTTT.

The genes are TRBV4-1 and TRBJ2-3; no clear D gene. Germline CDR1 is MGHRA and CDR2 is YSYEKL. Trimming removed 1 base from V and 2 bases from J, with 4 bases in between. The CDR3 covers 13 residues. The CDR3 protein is CASSQGNTDTQYF. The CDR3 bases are TGCGCCAGCAGCCAAGGGAACACAGATACGCAGTATTTT.

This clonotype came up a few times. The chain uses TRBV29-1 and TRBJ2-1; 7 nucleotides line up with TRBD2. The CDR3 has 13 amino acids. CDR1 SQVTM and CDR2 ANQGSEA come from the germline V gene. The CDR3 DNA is TGCAGTTCCCCGGGACTATATTACAATGAGCAGTTCTTC. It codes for CSSPGLYYNEQFF.

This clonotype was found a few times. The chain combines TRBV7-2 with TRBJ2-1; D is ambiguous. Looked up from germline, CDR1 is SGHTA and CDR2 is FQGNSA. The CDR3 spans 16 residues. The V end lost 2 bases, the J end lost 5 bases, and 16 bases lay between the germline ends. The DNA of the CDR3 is TGTGCCAGCAGCTTATCTTCTGCGGTGAGTGACAATGAGCAGTTCTTC. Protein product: CASSLSSAVSDNEQFF.

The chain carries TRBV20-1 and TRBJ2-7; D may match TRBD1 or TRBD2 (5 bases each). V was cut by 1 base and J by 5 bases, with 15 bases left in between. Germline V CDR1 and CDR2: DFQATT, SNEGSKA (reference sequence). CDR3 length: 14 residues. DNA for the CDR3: TGCAGTGCTAGAGCGTCGGGGATAGGGGACGAGCAGTACTTC. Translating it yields CSARASGIGDEQYF.

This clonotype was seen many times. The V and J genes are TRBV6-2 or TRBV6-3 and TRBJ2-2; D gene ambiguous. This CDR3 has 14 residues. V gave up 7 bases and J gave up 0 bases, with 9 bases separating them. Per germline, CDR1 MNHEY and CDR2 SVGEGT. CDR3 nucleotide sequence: TGTGCCAGCATTCCAAGCGCGAACACCGGGGAGCTGTTTTTT. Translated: CASIPSANTGELFF.

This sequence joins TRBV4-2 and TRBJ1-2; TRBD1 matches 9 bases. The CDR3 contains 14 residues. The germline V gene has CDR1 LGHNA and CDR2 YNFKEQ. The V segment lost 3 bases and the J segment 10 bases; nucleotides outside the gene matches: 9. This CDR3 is CASSHGQGRDDYTF. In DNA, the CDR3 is TGTGCCAGCAGCCACGGACAGGGGAGGGATGACTACACCTTC.

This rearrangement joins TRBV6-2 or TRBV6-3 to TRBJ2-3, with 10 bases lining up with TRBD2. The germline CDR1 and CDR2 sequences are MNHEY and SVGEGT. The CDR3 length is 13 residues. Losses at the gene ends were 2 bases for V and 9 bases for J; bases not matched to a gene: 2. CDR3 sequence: CASSYILAGTQYF. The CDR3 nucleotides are TGTGCCAGCAGTTACATACTAGCGGGAACGCAGTATTTT.